This entry concerns a single T cell receptor (beta chain). Profiling relied on immunoSEQ multiplex PCR, and the TCRdb table lists in-frame clones only, not all of them. In the table there are tens of thousands of clones, over 75% of which are singletons. The CDR3 is made up of 17 amino acids. Germline lookup yields CDR1 SGDLS and CDR2 YYNGEE. V shed 4 bases and J 5 bases; nucleotides not matched to a gene: 8. This sample was included in a study of technical replicates of blood from several donors. The TCR was taken from a human donor in good health. The specimen sequenced was T cells isolated from PBMCs. The J gene is TRBJ2-1, the V gene TRBV9, with 14 bases aligning to TRBD2. The CDR3 loop is CASSPGLAGGPNNEQFF. DNA for the CDR3: TGTGCCAGCAGCCCCGGACTAGCGGGAGGACCCAACAATGAGCAGTTCTTC.